This T cell receptor beta chain was sequenced during a study of TIL therapy for anti-PD-1-resistant metastatic lung cancer. The CDR3 has 13 amino acids. Germline CDR1 SGHNT, CDR2 YENEEA. V lost 5 bases, J lost 5 bases, and 13 bases lay in between. Time point in this sample: pre-treatment sample, taken before nivolumab and TIL therapy. The libraries were made with immunoSEQ v3. The data were produced by immunoSEQ multiplex PCR, yet TCRdb's version contains in-frame clones alone and is incomplete. The sample consists of around 50,000 clones, roughly 70% of them appearing once. The V call is TRBV11-3, the J call TRBJ2-7; D may be TRBD2 (5 bases). Sequences were derived from blood, sampled at baseline. The sequence was collected from a person aged 25 to 85 with non-small cell lung cancer. The CDR3 DNA reads as TGTGCCAGCAGCCCTAGACTAAGAGACGAGCAGTACTTC. Translating it yields CASSPRLRDEQYF.